The sequence of this T cell receptor (beta chain) was determined in a study of CD8+ T cells in alopecia areata. Study-wide points: Scalp lesions, especially in alopecia totalis/universalis, had higher clonality than normal scalp.

Comments on this clone: The antigen remains unidentified.

Sorting of CD4+ and CD8+ T cells was performed on PBMCs. Trimming took off 6 bases at V and 6 bases at J, with 5 bases between the two ends. CDR1 and CDR2 (germline): LNHDA, SQIVND (reference sequence). The CDR3 consists of 11 residues. After isolation, RNA underwent reverse transcription to generate cDNA as the sequencing template. Repertoires were generated with immunoSEQ multiplex PCR, while TCRdb's copy carries only in-frame clones and drops some. The top ten clones hold 4% to 6% of a sample with roughly 200,000 clones, roughly 50% of them seen once. This chain joins TRBV19 and TRBJ2-2; no definite D call. The sample taken for sequencing was CD8+ T cells sorted from blood. The sequence derives from a human donor in good health. The CDR3 DNA follows: TGTGCCAGTAGGATATCCGGGGAGCTGTTTTTT. Translation gives CASRISGELFF. Together with reference TRBV19 and TRBJ2-2, the CDR3 gives the full variable domain: DGGITQSPKYLFRKEGQNVTLSCEQNLNHDAMYWYRQDPGQGLRLIYYSQIVNDFQKGDIAEGYSVSREKKESFPLTVTSAQKNPTAFYLCASRISGELFFGEGSRLTVL.